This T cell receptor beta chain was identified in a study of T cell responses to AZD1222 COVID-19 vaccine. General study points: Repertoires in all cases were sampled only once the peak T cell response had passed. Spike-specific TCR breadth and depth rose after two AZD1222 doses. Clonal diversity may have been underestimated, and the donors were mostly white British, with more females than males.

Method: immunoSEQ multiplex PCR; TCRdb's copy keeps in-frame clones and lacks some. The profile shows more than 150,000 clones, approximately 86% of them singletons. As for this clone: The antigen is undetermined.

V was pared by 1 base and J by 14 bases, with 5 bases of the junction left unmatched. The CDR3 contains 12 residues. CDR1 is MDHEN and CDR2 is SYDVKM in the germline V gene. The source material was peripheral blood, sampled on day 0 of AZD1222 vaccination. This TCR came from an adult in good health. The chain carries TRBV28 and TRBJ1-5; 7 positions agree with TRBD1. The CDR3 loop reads CASSLYDRDKHF. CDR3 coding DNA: TGTGCCAGCAGTTTATATGACAGGGATAAGCATTTT.